This T cell receptor beta chain is from a study of cytotoxic CD8 clonotypes in ibrutinib-treated CLL. This CDR3 region has 13 residues. Germline-derived CDR1 and CDR2 are MDHEN and SYDVKM. The germline V and J ends were trimmed by 4 bases and 7 bases, with 13 bases remaining between them. Study-wide points: Patients showed higher baseline clonality than age-matched healthy donors, and it tracked circulating CD8+ T-cell counts. Ibrutinib response saw clonality rise, and progression saw it return toward baseline.

Depths of 1 in 200,000 to 1 in 1 million T cells were the sequencing target. The data were produced by immunoSEQ multiplex PCR, yet TCRdb's version contains in-frame clones alone and is incomplete. The data contain about 97,000 clones, roughly four fifths of them singletons. A word on this clone: Its target is not known.

This sample comprised PBMCs, obtained after 24 months of ibrutinib treatment. The sequence came from a human donor with chronic lymphocytic leukemia. V gene TRBV28 combines with J gene TRBJ2-5; D not certain. In DNA form, the CDR3 reads TGTGCCAGCAGTTCTACTCCCGAGTGGACCCAGTACTTC. Translating it yields CASSSTPEWTQYF.